This is a list of T cell receptor beta chains from one sample in a study of post-analysis software for immune sequencing data. Each CDR3 protein gets one entry after TCRdb re-called the PCR reads with MiXCR. The repertoire has 550,000 to 700,000 distinct CDR3 sequences, around 44% of them found once; the top ten carry about 1.5%. The sequencing sample was made of blood. These receptors came from a girl between 5 and 17 years old with multiple sclerosis. The CDR3 runs from the conserved cysteine through the conserved F or W. Each record gives: J gene, D gene, clone size, V gene, CDR3 protein, CDR3 DNA. A D gene is named only where the DNA matches it firmly. Clone size is stated in some rows and not others, as once, few, many or a class when expanded.

j_call: TRBJ2-1; d_call: NA; clone_size: NA; v_call: TRBV10-2; cdr3_aa: CASSESKLAHRSYNEQFF; cdr3_nt: TGCGCCAGCAGTGAGTCCAAATTAGCGCACCGCTCCTACAATGAGCAGTTCTTC
j_call: TRBJ2-5; d_call: NA; clone_size: few; v_call: TRBV12-3/TRBV12-4; cdr3_aa: CASSPDYKQETQYF; cdr3_nt: TGTGCCAGCAGTCCGGACTACAAGCAAGAGACCCAGTACTTC
j_call: TRBJ2-7; d_call: NA; clone_size: NA; v_call: TRBV20-1; cdr3_aa: CSAGGEGAYNEQYF; cdr3_nt: TGCAGTGCGGGGGGTGAAGGCGCCTACAATGAGCAGTACTTC
j_call: TRBJ1-5; d_call: NA; clone_size: few; v_call: TRBV7-2; cdr3_aa: CASSLDGGVGQPQHF; cdr3_nt: TGTGCCAGCAGCTTAGACGGGGGGGTGGGTCAGCCCCAGCATTTT
j_call: TRBJ2-7; d_call: TRBD2; clone_size: NA; v_call: TRBV29-1; cdr3_aa: CSVEDQGLAGGILPYNEQYF; cdr3_nt: TGCAGCGTTGAAGATCAAGGACTAGCGGGAGGCATACTTCCCTACAATGAGCAGTACTTC
j_call: TRBJ2-7; d_call: TRBD2; clone_size: few; v_call: TRBV4-1; cdr3_aa: CASSQELTSGYEQYF; cdr3_nt: TGCGCCAGCAGCCAAGAATTGACTAGCGGATACGAGCAGTACTTC
j_call: TRBJ2-7; d_call: NA; clone_size: NA; v_call: TRBV5-6; cdr3_aa: CASSLYDSYEQYF; cdr3_nt: TGTGCCAGCAGCTTGTATGATTCCTACGAGCAGTACTTC
j_call: TRBJ1-2; d_call: NA; clone_size: NA; v_call: TRBV29-1; cdr3_aa: CSVVDSSNYGYTF; cdr3_nt: TGCAGCGTTGTGGACAGTTCTAACTATGGCTACACCTTC
j_call: TRBJ2-7; d_call: NA; clone_size: NA; v_call: TRBV10-3; cdr3_aa: CAISDGHLSYEQYF; cdr3_nt: TGTGCCATCAGTGATGGGCACCTCTCCTACGAGCAGTACTTC
j_call: TRBJ2-4; d_call: TRBD2; clone_size: few; v_call: TRBV6-5; cdr3_aa: CATQGLAGGKNIQYF; cdr3_nt: TGTGCCACCCAAGGACTAGCGGGGGGGAAAAACATTCAGTACTTC
j_call: TRBJ1-5; d_call: NA; clone_size: once; v_call: TRBV6-1; cdr3_aa: CASSDRTGNQPQHF; cdr3_nt: TGTGCCAGCAGTGATAGGACAGGCAATCAGCCCCAGCATTTT
j_call: TRBJ2-1; d_call: TRBD1; clone_size: NA; v_call: TRBV2; cdr3_aa: CASSGTGGGSSYNEQFF; cdr3_nt: TGTGCCAGCAGTGGGACAGGGGGTGGGAGCTCCTACAATGAGCAGTTCTTC
j_call: TRBJ2-3; d_call: NA; clone_size: NA; v_call: TRBV25-1; cdr3_aa: CASHRADTQYF; cdr3_nt: TGTGCCAGTCACCGGGCAGATACGCAGTATTTT
j_call: TRBJ2-3; d_call: NA; clone_size: few; v_call: TRBV20-1; cdr3_aa: CSAREAGEGADTQYF; cdr3_nt: TGCAGTGCTAGAGAGGCGGGAGAGGGGGCAGATACGCAGTATTTT
j_call: TRBJ2-1; d_call: NA; clone_size: NA; v_call: TRBV20-1; cdr3_aa: CSARKGTQYNEQFF; cdr3_nt: TGCAGTGCTAGAAAGGGGACCCAATACAATGAGCAGTTCTTC
j_call: TRBJ2-7; d_call: TRBD2; clone_size: NA; v_call: TRBV2; cdr3_aa: CASSETRGAYEQYF; cdr3_nt: TGTGCCAGCAGTGAAACGCGGGGGGCCTACGAGCAGTACTTC
j_call: TRBJ2-7; d_call: TRBD1; clone_size: NA; v_call: TRBV30; cdr3_aa: CAGIGDRGYEQYF; cdr3_nt: TGTGCCGGAATCGGGGACAGGGGCTACGAGCAGTACTTC
j_call: TRBJ1-1; d_call: NA; clone_size: NA; v_call: TRBV7-3; cdr3_aa: CASAGGEVTEAFF; cdr3_nt: TGTGCCAGCGCGGGCGGTGAGGTAACTGAAGCTTTCTTT
j_call: TRBJ2-1; d_call: TRBD1; clone_size: NA; v_call: TRBV4-1; cdr3_aa: CASSLRGRDSEQFF; cdr3_nt: TGCGCCAGCAGCCTCCGGGGCAGGGACAGTGAGCAGTTCTTC
j_call: TRBJ2-5; d_call: NA; clone_size: NA; v_call: TRBV13; cdr3_aa: CASSLGSSGYLQETQYF; cdr3_nt: TGTGCCAGCAGCTTAGGCAGTTCTGGCTATCTACAAGAGACCCAGTACTTC
j_call: TRBJ2-7; d_call: TRBD2; clone_size: NA; v_call: TRBV11-3; cdr3_aa: CASSPGVAGGYEQYF; cdr3_nt: TGTGCCAGCAGCCCCGGGGTAGCGGGAGGCTACGAGCAGTACTTC
j_call: TRBJ2-5; d_call: TRBD1; clone_size: few; v_call: TRBV6-1; cdr3_aa: CASSQGQGKGETQYF; cdr3_nt: TGTGCCAGCAGCCAGGGACAGGGAAAGGGAGAGACCCAGTACTTC
j_call: TRBJ2-3; d_call: NA; clone_size: NA; v_call: TRBV20-1; cdr3_aa: CSATRAHVGTDTQYF; cdr3_nt: TGCAGTGCCACGAGGGCCCACGTGGGCACAGATACGCAGTATTTT
j_call: TRBJ2-1; d_call: TRBD2; clone_size: NA; v_call: TRBV27; cdr3_aa: CASRGSGRNEQFF; cdr3_nt: TGTGCCAGCAGGGGTAGCGGGAGGAATGAGCAGTTCTTC
j_call: TRBJ2-7; d_call: TRBD1; clone_size: NA; v_call: TRBV12-3/TRBV12-4; cdr3_aa: CASSWGQASSYEQYF; cdr3_nt: TGTGCCAGCAGTTGGGGACAGGCGAGCTCCTACGAGCAGTACTTC
j_call: TRBJ2-5; d_call: TRBD2; clone_size: few; v_call: TRBV7-2; cdr3_aa: CATHSGGEKETQYF; cdr3_nt: TGTGCCACCCATAGCGGGGGGGAGAAAGAGACCCAGTACTTC
j_call: TRBJ2-5; d_call: TRBD1; clone_size: few; v_call: TRBV7-9; cdr3_aa: CASARQGSETQYF; cdr3_nt: TGTGCCAGCGCCCGACAGGGGTCGGAGACCCAGTACTTC
j_call: TRBJ2-3; d_call: NA; clone_size: NA; v_call: TRBV5-1; cdr3_aa: CASYAGSPSTDTQYF; cdr3_nt: TGCGCCAGCTATGCGGGATCGCCTAGCACAGATACGCAGTATTTT
j_call: TRBJ2-7; d_call: TRBD2; clone_size: few; v_call: TRBV6-6; cdr3_aa: CGSGGALYEQYF; cdr3_nt: TGTGGTAGCGGGGGGGCCCTGTACGAGCAGTACTTC
j_call: TRBJ1-5; d_call: NA; clone_size: NA; v_call: TRBV25-1; cdr3_aa: CASSDLGQPQHF; cdr3_nt: TGTGCCAGCAGTGATCTGGGACAGCCCCAGCATTTT
j_call: TRBJ1-6; d_call: NA; clone_size: NA; v_call: TRBV18; cdr3_aa: CASSQDSVRAPLHF; cdr3_nt: TGTGCCAGCTCACAGGACAGCGTCCGGGCGCCCCTCCACTTT
j_call: TRBJ2-7; d_call: NA; clone_size: NA; v_call: TRBV12-3/TRBV12-4; cdr3_aa: CASSRQVGTYEQYF; cdr3_nt: TGTGCCAGCAGCCGACAGGTGGGAACCTACGAGCAGTACTTC
j_call: TRBJ1-2; d_call: TRBD1; clone_size: NA; v_call: TRBV29-1; cdr3_aa: CSVVPRQGANYGYTF; cdr3_nt: TGCAGCGTTGTCCCCAGGCAGGGGGCGAACTATGGCTACACCTTC
j_call: TRBJ2-3; d_call: NA; clone_size: NA; v_call: TRBV12-3/TRBV12-4; cdr3_aa: CASSGGSDTQYF; cdr3_nt: TGTGCCAGCAGCGGGGGCTCAGATACGCAGTATTTT
j_call: TRBJ2-2; d_call: NA; clone_size: once; v_call: TRBV7-2; cdr3_aa: CASSLVGGPNTGELFF; cdr3_nt: TGTGCCAGCAGCTTAGTGGGGGGCCCGAACACCGGGGAGCTGTTTTTT
j_call: TRBJ2-7; d_call: NA; clone_size: few; v_call: TRBV5-1; cdr3_aa: CASSLEGSDNPRNDEQYF; cdr3_nt: TGCGCCAGCAGCTTGGAGGGGTCCGACAATCCAAGAAATGACGAGCAGTACTTC
j_call: TRBJ1-1; d_call: NA; clone_size: NA; v_call: TRBV4-1; cdr3_aa: CASSQDLANTEAFF; cdr3_nt: TGCGCCAGCAGCCAAGATTTGGCCAACACTGAAGCTTTCTTT
j_call: TRBJ1-2; d_call: NA; clone_size: NA; v_call: TRBV28; cdr3_aa: CASSPEPQYNGYTF; cdr3_nt: TGTGCCAGCAGTCCAGAACCCCAGTATAATGGCTACACCTTC
j_call: TRBJ2-1; d_call: TRBD2; clone_size: NA; v_call: TRBV5-1; cdr3_aa: CASSQTSGGPYNEQFF; cdr3_nt: TGCGCCAGCAGCCAGACTAGCGGAGGCCCCTACAATGAGCAGTTCTTC
j_call: TRBJ2-5; d_call: NA; clone_size: NA; v_call: TRBV20-1; cdr3_aa: CSAREGTVQETQYF; cdr3_nt: TGCAGTGCTAGAGAGGGGACTGTCCAAGAGACCCAGTACTTC
j_call: TRBJ2-7; d_call: NA; clone_size: few; v_call: TRBV20-1; cdr3_aa: CSATDWAGRTYEQYF; cdr3_nt: TGCAGTGCTACCGATTGGGCAGGGAGGACCTACGAGCAGTACTTC
j_call: TRBJ1-4; d_call: NA; clone_size: NA; v_call: TRBV6-5; cdr3_aa: CASSYSPNVRNEKLFF; cdr3_nt: TGTGCCAGCAGTTACTCACCCAACGTTCGTAATGAAAAACTGTTTTTT
j_call: TRBJ1-1; d_call: NA; clone_size: few; v_call: TRBV29-1; cdr3_aa: CSVEVQKRYTEAFF; cdr3_nt: TGCAGCGTTGAGGTCCAGAAACGTTACACTGAAGCTTTCTTT
j_call: TRBJ2-6; d_call: NA; clone_size: few; v_call: TRBV2; cdr3_aa: CASSQVESGANVLTF; cdr3_nt: TGTGCCAGCAGTCAAGTCGAATCTGGGGCCAACGTCCTGACTTTC
j_call: TRBJ1-2; d_call: NA; clone_size: NA; v_call: TRBV4-1; cdr3_aa: CASSQTGSMLYGYTF; cdr3_nt: TGCGCCAGCAGCCAAACCGGTTCAATGCTCTATGGCTACACCTTC
j_call: TRBJ1-1; d_call: NA; clone_size: NA; v_call: TRBV7-9; cdr3_aa: CASTMLLMNTEAFF; cdr3_nt: TGTGCCAGCACCATGCTTCTCATGAACACTGAAGCTTTCTTT
j_call: TRBJ2-6; d_call: TRBD1; clone_size: few; v_call: TRBV9; cdr3_aa: CASSVGQRGANVLTF; cdr3_nt: TGTGCCAGCAGCGTGGGACAGAGGGGGGCCAACGTCCTGACTTTC
j_call: TRBJ2-7; d_call: TRBD1; clone_size: NA; v_call: TRBV10-3; cdr3_aa: CAISISGTGSYEQYF; cdr3_nt: TGTGCCATCAGTATTTCCGGGACAGGATCCTACGAGCAGTACTTC
j_call: TRBJ2-7; d_call: NA; clone_size: NA; v_call: TRBV5-6; cdr3_aa: CASSPAGGLHYEQYF; cdr3_nt: TGTGCCAGCAGCCCCGCGGGCGGTTTACACTACGAGCAGTACTTC
j_call: TRBJ2-5; d_call: TRBD1; clone_size: few; v_call: TRBV5-1; cdr3_aa: CASSLRPGQGEETQYF; cdr3_nt: TGCGCCAGCAGCCTCCGTCCGGGACAGGGGGAAGAGACCCAGTACTTC
j_call: TRBJ2-7; d_call: NA; clone_size: few; v_call: TRBV12-3/TRBV12-4; cdr3_aa: CASSLGENFAYEQYF; cdr3_nt: TGTGCCAGCAGTTTAGGGGAGAATTTCGCCTACGAGCAGTACTTC
j_call: TRBJ2-1; d_call: NA; clone_size: once; v_call: TRBV12-3/TRBV12-4; cdr3_aa: CASTGSNEQFF; cdr3_nt: TGTGCCAGCACAGGGTCCAATGAGCAGTTCTTC
j_call: TRBJ2-1; d_call: TRBD2; clone_size: NA; v_call: TRBV7-2; cdr3_aa: CASSWTSGGRNEQFF; cdr3_nt: TGTGCCAGCAGTTGGACTAGCGGGGGAAGGAATGAGCAGTTCTTC
j_call: TRBJ1-6; d_call: NA; clone_size: NA; v_call: TRBV6-5; cdr3_aa: CASSYSTRVNSPLHF; cdr3_nt: TGTGCCAGCAGTTACTCGACCAGGGTTAATTCACCCCTCCACTTT
j_call: TRBJ1-2; d_call: NA; clone_size: NA; v_call: TRBV7-9; cdr3_aa: CASSFRAGTTGYTF; cdr3_nt: TGTGCCAGCAGCTTTAGGGCCGGGACAACCGGCTACACCTTC